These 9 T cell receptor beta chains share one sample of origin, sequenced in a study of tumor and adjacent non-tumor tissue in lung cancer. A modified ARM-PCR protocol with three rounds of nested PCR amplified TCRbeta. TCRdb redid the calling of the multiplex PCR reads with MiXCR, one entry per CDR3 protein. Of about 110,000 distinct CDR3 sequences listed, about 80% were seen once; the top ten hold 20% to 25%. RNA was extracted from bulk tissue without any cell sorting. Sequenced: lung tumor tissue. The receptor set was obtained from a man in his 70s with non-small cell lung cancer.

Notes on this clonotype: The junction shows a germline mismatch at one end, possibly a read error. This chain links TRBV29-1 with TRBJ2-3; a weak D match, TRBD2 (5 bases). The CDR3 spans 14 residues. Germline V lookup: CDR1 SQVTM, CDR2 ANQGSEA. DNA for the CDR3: TGCAGTGCTGAGGGTATTGGGAGCACAGATACGCTGTATTTT. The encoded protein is CSAEGIGSTDTLYF.

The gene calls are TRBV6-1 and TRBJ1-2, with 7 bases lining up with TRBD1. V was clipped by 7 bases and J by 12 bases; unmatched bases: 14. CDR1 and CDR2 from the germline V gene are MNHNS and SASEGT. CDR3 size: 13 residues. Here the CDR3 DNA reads TGTGCCAGCACTGTAGGGACAGTGTGGGGAAACACCTTC. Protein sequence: CASTVGTVWGNTF.

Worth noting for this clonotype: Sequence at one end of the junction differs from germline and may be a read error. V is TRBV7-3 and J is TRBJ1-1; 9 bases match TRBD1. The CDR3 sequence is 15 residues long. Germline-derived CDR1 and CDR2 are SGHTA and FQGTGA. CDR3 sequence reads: CDSSFSGTGNTEALF. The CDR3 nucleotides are TGTGACAGCAGCTTTTCCGGGACAGGGAACACTGAAGCTCTCTTT.

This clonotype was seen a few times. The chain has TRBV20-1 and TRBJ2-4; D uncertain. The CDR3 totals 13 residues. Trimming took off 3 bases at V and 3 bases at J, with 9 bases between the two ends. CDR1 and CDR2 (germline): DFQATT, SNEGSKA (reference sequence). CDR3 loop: CSARPFDKNIQYF. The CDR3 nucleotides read TGCAGTGCTAGGCCGTTTGACAAAAACATTCAGTACTTC.

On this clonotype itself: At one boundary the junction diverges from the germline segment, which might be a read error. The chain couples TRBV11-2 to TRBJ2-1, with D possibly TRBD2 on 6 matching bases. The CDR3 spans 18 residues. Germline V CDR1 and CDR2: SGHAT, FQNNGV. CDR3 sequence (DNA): TGTGCCAGCAGCTCACATGTGCGGGACTTGGCCTCCTACAATGAGCAGTTATTC. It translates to CASSSHVRDLASYNEQLF.

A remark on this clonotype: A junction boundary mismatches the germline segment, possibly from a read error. The CDR3 DNA follows: TGTGCCAACAGTCCCCTGGCGGGAGGGTTAGATATGCAGTATTTT. It specifies CANSPLAGGLDMQYF. The rearrangement links TRBV28 to TRBJ2-3, with 9 bases aligning to TRBD2. This CDR3 comprises 15 residues. CDR1 MDHEN and CDR2 SYDVKM come from the germline V gene.

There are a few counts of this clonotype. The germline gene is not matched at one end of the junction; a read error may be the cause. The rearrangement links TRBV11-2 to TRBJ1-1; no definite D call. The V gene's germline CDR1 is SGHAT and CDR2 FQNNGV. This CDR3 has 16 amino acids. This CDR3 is CASSSAEMWMNTEAFF. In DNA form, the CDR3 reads TGTGCCAGCAGCTCAGCGGAGATGTGGATGAATACTGAAGCTTTCTTC.

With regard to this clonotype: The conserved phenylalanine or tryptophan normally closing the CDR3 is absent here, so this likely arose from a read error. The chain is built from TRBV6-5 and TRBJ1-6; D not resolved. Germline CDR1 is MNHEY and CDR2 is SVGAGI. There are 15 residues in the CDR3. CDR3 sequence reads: CASSYSSRINSPLHC. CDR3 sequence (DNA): TGTGCCAGCAGTTACTCCTCTCGGATTAATTCGCCCCTCCACTGT.

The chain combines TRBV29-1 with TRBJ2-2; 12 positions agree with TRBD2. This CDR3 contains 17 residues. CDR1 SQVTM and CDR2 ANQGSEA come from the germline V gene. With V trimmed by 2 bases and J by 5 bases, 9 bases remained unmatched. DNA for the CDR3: TGCAGCGTTGAAAGTCGACTAGCGGGGGAGGGGACCGGGGAGCTGTTTTTT. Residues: CSVESRLAGEGTGELFF.